Below, one T cell receptor beta chain is given with its context. Only a few counts were recorded for this clonotype. Its cognate antigen has yet to be identified. Nothing much larger sits one base from this clone, and base qualities are not available. The data originate from a study of T cells after yellow fever vaccination (dated by TCRdb to the late 2010s). For the wider study: The SMART-Seq v4 Ultra Low Input RNA kit was used to prepare libraries from fractions with low cell numbers. To follow T-cell clones before and after both primary and booster YFV17D yellow fever vaccination, bulk TCR alpha and beta repertoires underwent longitudinal sequencing. Bulk PBMC replicates and cell subsets were isolated from blood drawn at multiple timepoints before and after both primary and secondary immunization. Two healthy male donors, one aged 18 to 30 and one aged 30 to 40 years, made up the cohort. Study-wide conclusions, independent of this receptor: Only two donors were included in the study, so the extent to which the findings can be generalized is limited. Compared with the primary T-cell response, the secondary T-cell response was faster but weaker, reaching its peak on day 5 rather than on day 15. Because abundant contaminating clonotypes from the bulk population could be contained in FACS-sorted repertoires, computational filtering was required. Most clones expanded after primary vaccination (approximately 95% of CD4 and 80% to 90% of CD8) were re-detected after the booster, suggesting that broad memory maintenance occurred. A small fraction of clonotypes appeared in both the CD4 and CD8 compartments, likely as a result of convergent recombination.

Per the publication, the treatment or condition label means: live attenuated yellow fever vaccine strain. At every blood-draw timepoint, two biological replicates of bulk PBMCs were collected. PBMCs were isolated from peripheral blood using a standard Ficoll-Paque protocol. TriZol was used to extract RNA from bulk PBMCs, CD4 and CD8 fractions, and dextramer-positive and dextramer-negative fractions. TCRdb shows the sequencer as Illumina NovaSeq 6000. TCR cDNA was synthesized by 5'RACE template switching, which introduced a universal primer site and unique molecular identifiers. Priming for cDNA synthesis came from both the TCR alpha and TCR beta constant segments. Libraries were amplified in two PCR steps, with sample barcodes and sequencing adapters added in the second step. Libraries were sequenced on Illumina HiSeq 2500 (2x100 bp) or NovaSeq (2x150 bp). Under the source paper's analysis protocol: Demultiplexing of reads and collapsing into UMI consensus sequences were performed with MIGEC, and V(D)J alignment was carried out with MiXCR. Clonotypes responding to the vaccine were identified with edgeR on replicate PBMC samples, with the criteria of FDR below 0.01 and a log2 fold change above 5 up to day 15. Bulk clonotypes were assigned CD4 or CD8 identity according to which sequenced CD4 or CD8 repertoire held them at higher abundance. The public reads were run again by TCRdb, first through fastp at Q25 and then through MiXCR, and only productive beta chains were kept. Entries that share a CDR3 protein sequence are merged under the most common genes and DNA. In this record, the V and J calls reflect TCRdb's handling and not the investigators' own analysis. This sample is represented by approximately 450,000 distinct CDR3 sequences; 18% of them were singletons. The ten largest account for 18% of the sample.

CDR1 and CDR2, per the germline V gene, are MGHDK and SYGVNS. V gives up 1 base and J gives up 4 bases, and the segment between their germline ends measures 17 bases. Taken from cysteine to phenylalanine, the CDR3 has 18 residues. Only the CDR3 region is kept as DNA, spanning 54 bases read in frame from base 1. Rearrangement joined TRBV25-1 to TRBJ2-6, and perhaps TRBD2 as D gene, on 5 matching bases. The sequences come from PBMCs, collected before the yellow fever booster vaccination. This TCR derives from a man aged 18 to 30 who received the YFV17D yellow fever vaccine. The nucleotide sequence reads as follows: TGTGCCAGCAGTGAATTGTCCCACACGGGGTCAGGGGCCAACGTCCTGACTTTC. It translates to CASSELSHTGSGANVLTF.